Presented here are 5 T cell receptor beta chains from one specimen sequenced in a study of patients and donors after allogeneic stem cell transplantation. Each CDR3 protein is one row after TCRdb ran MiXCR on the RT-PCR reads. The data hold more than 75,000 distinct CDR3 sequences, with less than 5% observed a single time. The sample was blood, either unsorted or a sorted T cell fraction (not recorded which). These receptors came from a human donor who was either an allogeneic HSCT recipient or a stem cell or donor lymphocyte infusion donor (not recorded which). It is not recorded whose cells these are; they may come from a transplant donor.

This clonotype occurred many times. V gene TRBV12-3 or TRBV12-4 combines with J gene TRBJ2-3; 14 bases agree with TRBD2. The V segment lost 5 bases and the J segment 4 bases; nucleotides outside the gene matches: 5. The CDR3 has 16 residues. In nucleotides, the CDR3 is TGTGCCAGCAGTGTTGGACTAGCGGGAGGAGCAGATACGCAGTATTTT. It codes for CASSVGLAGGADTQYF.

The sample holds many counts of this clonotype. The gene calls are TRBV28 and TRBJ2-1; TRBD2 might be the D (5 bases). The V end lost 3 bases, the J end lost 6 bases, and 21 bases lay between the germline ends. CDR1 MDHEN and CDR2 SYDVKM come from the germline V gene. The CDR3 loop spans 17 amino acids. This CDR3 reads CASSFEAERETVNEQFF. The CDR3 nucleotides are TGTGCCAGCAGTTTCGAAGCGGAGAGGGAGACGGTCAATGAGCAGTTCTTC.

This rearrangement joins TRBV18 to TRBJ1-4, with D hard to call. Trimming took 2 bases from V and 2 from J, leaving 12 bases between them. The CDR3 spans 16 residues. CDR1 is KGHSH, CDR2 LQKENI, per germline. The CDR3, as DNA: TGTGCCAGCTCACCAGGCTTGACATCCACTAATGAAAAACTGTTTTTT. It is translated as CASSPGLTSTNEKLFF.

The V and J genes are TRBV10-1 and TRBJ1-1, with 9 bases that match TRBD1. From germline, CDR1 is WNHNN and CDR2 SYGVQD (reference sequence). With V trimmed by 6 bases and J by 4 bases, 9 bases remained unmatched. The CDR3 length is 15 residues. The CDR3 nucleotides read TGCGCCAGCAGCCACCGGACAGGGGAGGGCACTGAAGCTTTCTTT. This translates into CASSHRTGEGTEAFF.

In its sample, this clonotype was seen many times. The chain carries TRBV6-2 or TRBV6-3 and TRBJ2-5; a possible D gene is TRBD2 (5 bases). There are 13 residues in the CDR3. The ends were cut back, 6 bases at V and 2 bases at J, with 10 bases in the middle. CDR1 MNHEY and CDR2 SVGEGT come from the germline V gene. The CDR3 here is CASRPTGQETQYF. The CDR3 DNA reads as TGTGCCAGCAGACCGACGGGACAAGAGACCCAGTACTTC.